The entry that follows covers one T cell receptor (beta chain) sequence. The record originates from a study of blood T cell repertoires in COVID-19. Study overall: Samples representing acute and convalescent COVID-19 were sourced from the United States, Italy and Spain. Nucleic acid was either cDNA or gDNA, and it came from T cells, B-cell-depleted T cells, or PBMCs.

The CDR3 loop spans 15 amino acids. Trimming shortened V by 2 bases and J by 2 bases, and 10 bases separated the two germline ends. CDR1 is SGHAT and CDR2 is FQDESV in the germline V gene (reference sequence). Per the study methods: Amplifying reference gene primers gave estimates of nucleated cell counts. Sequencing used immunoSEQ multiplex PCR; TCRdb keeps in-frame clones, though not all of them. V and J calls plus clone size are reproduced from that table; the DNA served to infer D and trimming. This table has 220,000 or so clones, 60% to 85% appearing once. The sequence derives from a woman in her seventies with acute or convalescent COVID-19. The V gene is TRBV11-1, the J gene TRBJ2-1; D is ambiguous. Sequenced: peripheral blood. In nucleotides, the CDR3 is TGTGCCAGCAGCTTAAGCAGGCCGACCTACAATGAGCAGTTCTTC. It codes for CASSLSRPTYNEQFF.